This TCR beta chain was sequenced in a study of shared clonotypes between healthy human individuals. Turning to this clone: Its antigen is not known.

This CDR3 contains 19 residues. After removal of 0 bases from V and 0 bases from J, the junction contained 5 bases not matched to a gene. CDR1 and CDR2 (germline): ENHRY, SYGVKD. Study results and limitations: Sequencing of the sorted subsets was shown by rarefaction to be incomplete despite large depth. A limitation of the genetic and exposure-history diversity represented arose from few donors.

Deep was the level at which the assay was run. Assay used: immunoSEQ multiplex PCR; TCRdb lists only in-frame clones, some missing. The sample lists millions of clones; about 92% were seen once. The chain joins TRBV10-3 to TRBJ2-3; TRBD2 matches at 14 bases. The TCR originated in a man aged 18 to 29 in good health. The sequenced sample was naive CD4+ T cells sorted from blood. Subset indicated: CD45RA+ positively selected. The CDR3 DNA is TGTGCCATCAGTGAGTCCGGGACTAGCGGGGGCCGAAGCACAGATACGCAGTATTTT. Translating gives CAISESGTSGGRSTDTQYF.